This TCR beta chain was identified in a study of T cells in Graves' hyperthyroidism and ophthalmopathy. The CDR3 has 16 amino acids. The germline V gene encodes CDR1 SGHRS and CDR2 YFSETQ. The V end was cut by 0 bases, the J end by 6 bases, with 15 bases between. The study based diagnoses on clinical symptoms, serum thyroxine and TRAb, thyroid ultrasound and orbital computed tomography. PBMCs were collected from a roughly 10 ml volume of fresh peripheral blood. The sample holds many counts of this clonotype. The antigen is undetermined. Points from the study as a whole: Blood also carried most thyroid clonotypes expanded above 0.001.

Amplification of TCR beta CDR3 regions was performed using RNA transcripts as template. The TCR CDR3 first-round RT-PCR relied on the HTBI primer set. TCRdb analysed the multiplex PCR reads with MiXCR anew, one entry per CDR3 protein. The repertoire has about 560,000 distinct CDR3 sequences, roughly 17% of them found once; the top ten carry about 17%. The sequence came from a young woman with Graves' hyperthyroidism. The chain joins TRBV5-1 to TRBJ1-4; D not resolved. The sequencing input was blood. The CDR3 here is CASSLGVGWTDEKLFF. CDR3 nucleotide sequence: TGCGCCAGCAGCTTGGGCGTAGGGTGGACTGATGAAAAACTGTTTTTT.